Below, 20 T cell receptor beta chains from the same sample are listed, as sequenced in a study of response to subunit inactivated influenza vaccine. TCRdb analysed the RT-PCR reads with MiXCR anew, one entry per CDR3 protein. In the table there are over 750,000 distinct CDR3 sequences, 21% of which are singletons. The input for sequencing was PBMCs from blood, taken more than 4 days after vaccination. The receptor source for this set is a man in his fifties who received an inactivated influenza vaccine.

The chain links TRBV12-3 or TRBV12-4 to TRBJ2-3; D remains ambiguous. The length of the CDR3 is 17 residues. The V end lost 1 base, the J end lost 0 bases, and 14 bases lay between the germline ends. This chain's CDR3 is CASSLGVGSVSTDTQYF. CDR3 nucleotides: TGTGCCAGCAGTTTAGGGGTCGGCTCGGTTAGCACAGATACGCAGTATTTT.

The chain combines TRBV4-3 with TRBJ2-7, with a tentative D call TRBD1 (6 bases). Trimming cost V 0 bases and J 6 bases, with 12 bases left between them. CDR3 size: 14 residues. Germline V gene lookup returns CDR1 LGHNA and CDR2 YSLEER. CDR3 coding DNA: TGCGCCAGCAGCCAAGATGCCAGGGGATCCGAGCAGTACTTC. Protein product: CASSQDARGSEQYF.

This clonotype was seen a few times. This sequence joins TRBV5-1 and TRBJ1-5; 10 nucleotides agree with TRBD1. The CDR3 runs 15 residues. V lost 3 bases and J lost 5; bases outside the gene matches: 5. The germline V gene encodes CDR1 SGHRS and CDR2 YFSETQ. CDR3 in DNA: TGCGCCAGCAGCTACGGGACAGGGGTCCATCAGCCCCAGCATTTT. Translating gives CASSYGTGVHQPQHF.

The chain uses TRBV27 and TRBJ2-1, with a possible D match to TRBD2 (5 bases). V was cut by 0 bases and J by 7 bases, with 13 bases left in between. The CDR3 runs to 15 residues. CDR1 MNHEY and CDR2 SMNVEV come from the germline V gene (reference sequence). In DNA, the CDR3 is TGTGCCAGCAGTTTATCGTCGGGGTCGGAGAATGAGCAGTTCTTC. It encodes CASSLSSGSENEQFF.

The chain joins TRBV20-1 to TRBJ2-5; a possible D gene is TRBD1 (6 bases). Trimming took 6 bases from V and 1 from J, leaving 9 bases between them. This CDR3 spans 12 amino acids. The germline V gene has CDR1 DFQATT and CDR2 SNEGSKA (reference sequence). The CDR3 DNA reads as TGCAGTGCCAACAGGGTCCAAGAGACCCAGTACTTC. Translating it yields CSANRVQETQYF.

The V call is TRBV11-3, the J call TRBJ2-1; 7 positions match TRBD1. The CDR3 totals 13 residues. The trim removed 5 bases at V and 11 bases at J, leaving 9 bases unmatched. CDR1 and CDR2 from the germline V gene are SGHNT and YENEEA. The CDR3 nucleotides are TGTGCCAGCAGCCTCATCAAGGGGGCCCAGCAGTTCTTC. It translates to CASSLIKGAQQFF. Combining the CDR3 with reference TRBV11-3 and TRBJ2-1 gives the whole variable domain EAGVVQSPRYKIIEKKQPVAFWCNPISGHNTLYWYLQNLGQGPELLIRYENEEAVDDSQLPKDRFSAERLKGVDSTLKIQPAELGDSAVYLCASSLIKGAQQFFGPGTRLTVL.

The sample holds a few counts of this clonotype. The genes are TRBV7-9 and TRBJ2-7; no definite D call. Germline-derived CDR1 and CDR2 are SEHNR and FQNEAQ (reference sequence). There are 13 residues in the CDR3. V lost 1 base and J 6 bases, leaving 10 bases between the germline ends. The DNA of the CDR3 is TGTGCCAGCAGCTTAGGCTCCGGGCTCGAGCAGTACTTC. It is translated as CASSLGSGLEQYF.

The rearrangement joins TRBV5-6 to TRBJ2-7; 8 bases map to TRBD1. The CDR3 length is 14 residues. In germline, CDR1 is SGHDT, CDR2 YYEEEE. The V gene end was trimmed by 1 base and the J gene end by 6 bases; junction bases not matched to a gene: 6. CDR3 in amino acids: CASSLRTGSAEQYF. CDR3 nucleotide sequence: TGTGCCAGCAGCTTGCGGACAGGGTCTGCCGAGCAGTACTTC.

This clonotype was counted many times. The rearrangement uses TRBV12-3 or TRBV12-4 and TRBJ2-1; D assignment may be TRBD1 or TRBD2 (5 bases each). V was shortened by 2 bases and J by 10 bases, with 9 bases between the two germline ends. The length of the CDR3 is 12 residues. The CDR3 loop reads CASSLQGDEQFF. CDR3 sequence (DNA): TGTGCCAGCAGTTTACAGGGAGACGAGCAGTTCTTC.

The chain links TRBV7-2 to TRBJ2-7; 10 bases are a match to TRBD2. With V trimmed by 6 bases and J by 4 bases, 9 bases remained unmatched. Germline V gene data show CDR1 as SGHTA and CDR2 as FQGNSA. The CDR3 extends over 15 amino acids. The CDR3 protein is CASRLDSGRVYEQYF. The CDR3 DNA reads TGTGCCAGCAGGCTCGACAGCGGGAGGGTTTACGAGCAGTACTTC.

This chain links TRBV29-1 with TRBJ2-1; 9 bases line up with TRBD1. After removal of 6 bases from V and 4 bases from J, the junction contained 10 bases not matched to a gene. From germline, CDR1 is SQVTM and CDR2 ANQGSEA. CDR3 length equals 15 residues. The CDR3 region is CSVLDRGGPYNEQFF. In DNA form, the CDR3 reads TGCAGCGTATTGGACAGGGGAGGACCTTACAATGAGCAGTTCTTC.

The V gene is TRBV11-2, the J gene TRBJ1-2, with 9 bases aligning to TRBD1. The V gene end was trimmed by 4 bases and the J gene end by 8 bases; junction bases not matched to a gene: 11. The germline V gene encodes CDR1 SGHAT and CDR2 FQNNGV. The CDR3 contains 15 residues. CDR3 in amino acids: CASSSPRGQGRGYTF. CDR3 bases: TGTGCCAGCAGCTCACCGAGAGGACAGGGGAGAGGCTACACCTTC.

The chain combines TRBV4-2 with TRBJ2-7; a weak D match, TRBD1 (6 bases). CDR1 and CDR2 from the germline V gene are LGHNA and YNFKEQ. The V end lost 4 bases, the J end lost 5 bases, and 15 bases lay between the germline ends. The CDR3 runs 14 residues. CDR3 DNA: TGTGCCAGCAGCCGTTCAGAGGGGGTGGACGAGCAGTACTTC. It translates to CASSRSEGVDEQYF.

The CDR3 here is CSVEGGGWGDTQYF. DNA of the CDR3: TGCAGCGTTGAAGGAGGGGGCTGGGGGGATACGCAGTATTTT. The V call is TRBV29-1, the J call TRBJ2-3, with 7 bases matching TRBD1. Germline CDR1 SQVTM, CDR2 ANQGSEA. The CDR3 consists of 14 residues. After removal of 1 base from V and 6 bases from J, the junction contained 7 bases not matched to a gene.

This clonotype came up a few times. The V call is TRBV6-2 or TRBV6-3, the J call TRBJ2-5, with 10 bases that match TRBD1. J was trimmed by 5 bases and V by 6 bases; bases with no gene match: 9. CDR1 MNHEY and CDR2 SVGEGT come from the germline V gene. CDR3 length: 15 amino acids. The CDR3 DNA sequence: TGTGCCAGCAGGACGCCGGGACAGGGGCCGGAGACCCAGTACTTC. It encodes CASRTPGQGPETQYF.

CDR3 nucleotide sequence: TGTGCCAGCAGCCTGCAAGCGGGGATTGGTCTCGGTTACAATGAGCAGTTCTTC. Translation: CASSLQAGIGLGYNEQFF. The chain combines TRBV14 with TRBJ2-1, with TRBD2 matching over 7 bases. Germline V lookup: CDR1 SGHDN, CDR2 FVKESK. This CDR3 has 18 amino acids. V lost 4 bases to trimming and J lost 4 bases; unmatched junction nucleotides: 16.

This clonotype was counted between two and nine times. The V gene is TRBV20-1, the J gene TRBJ1-2, with 7 bases that match TRBD1. This CDR3 is 16 amino acids long. Germline loops: CDR1 DFQATT, CDR2 SNEGSKA (reference sequence). Losses at the gene ends were 1 base for V and 3 bases for J; bases not matched to a gene: 11. The CDR3: CSARVPRGNVYYGYTF. The CDR3 coding sequence is TGCAGTGCTAGAGTCCCCAGGGGGAACGTTTACTATGGCTACACCTTC.

This clonotype was detected only a few times. The rearrangement links TRBV7-9 to TRBJ2-7, with 8 bases fitting TRBD2. Trimming at V came to 1 base and at J to 2 bases, leaving 10 bases not matched to a gene. From germline, CDR1 is SEHNR and CDR2 FQNEAQ (reference sequence). The CDR3 is 17 residues long. The CDR3 DNA is TGTGCCAGCAGCTTAGGACAGACTAGCGTAAGCACCTACGAGCAGTACTTC. This codes for CASSLGQTSVSTYEQYF.

This clonotype was observed once. The junction departs from the called germline gene at one end, perhaps through a read error. The chain has TRBV7-7 and TRBJ2-7; 7 bases line up with TRBD2. The CDR3 length is 13 residues. Germline lookup yields CDR1 SSHAT and CDR2 FNYEAQ (reference sequence). Here the CDR3 DNA reads TGTGCTAGCAGCTCAGGGAGGGAGGGCGAGCAGTACTTC. Its protein is CASSSGREGEQYF.

This chain connects TRBV6-5 to TRBJ2-1; D possibly corresponds to TRBD1 (6 bases). V was trimmed by 4 bases and J by 4 bases, leaving 14 bases between them. CDR3 length: 15 amino acids. The germline CDR1 and CDR2 sequences are MNHEY and SVGAGI. Written as DNA, the CDR3 is TGTGCCAGCAGTTTCCGGGACATAGATTACAATGAGCAGTTCTTC. It yields the protein CASSFRDIDYNEQFF.